This passage covers 22 T cell receptor beta chains from one sample sequenced in a study of T cells expressing NK-cell markers. TCRdb re-called the 5' RACE reads, yielding one record per CDR3 amino acid sequence without DNA. Seen in this sample are about 550,000 distinct CDR3 sequences; the ten most common clones hold approximately 3.6%. The sample taken for sequencing was blood T cells: a sorted CD56 or NKG2C T cell subset, CD4+ or CD8+ T cells, or bulk PBMC T cells (not recorded which). All receptors derive from a man aged 18 to 30 in good health.

This sequence joins TRBV20-1 and TRBJ2-1; the TCRdb D gene call, TRBD2, has no DNA to confirm it. Germline CDR1 and CDR2: DFQATT and SNEGSKA (reference sequence). This CDR3 is built from 15 residues. This chain's CDR3 is CSARPRGLPLNEQFF.

The V gene is TRBV24-1, the J gene TRBJ2-3; TCRdb's assignment of TRBD2 cannot be checked, as there is no DNA. CDR1 KGHDR and CDR2 SFDVKD come from the germline V gene. This CDR3 contains 13 residues. This chain's CDR3 is CATTSGYTDTQYF.

This chain links TRBV12-3 or TRBV12-4 with TRBJ2-3; TCRdb gives TRBD1 as the D gene, but with no DNA this cannot be confirmed. CDR3 length: 17 residues. This chain's CDR3 is CASSFTRTGQWTDTQYF.

CDR3 loop: CASSPKAGGAYEQYF. This chain connects TRBV7-9 to TRBJ2-7; there is no DNA to check the TCRdb D call of TRBD2. CDR1 and CDR2 (germline): SEHNR, FQNEAQ (reference sequence). This CDR3 comprises 15 residues. The entire variable domain, with the rest obtained from reference TRBV7-9 and TRBJ2-7, is as follows: DTGVSQNPRHKITKRGQNVTFRCDPISEHNRLYWYRQTLGQGPEFLTYFQNEAQLEKSRLLSDRFSAERPKGSFSTLEIQRTEQGDSAMYLCASSPKAGGAYEQYFGPGTRLTVT.

The V gene is TRBV11-2, the J gene TRBJ2-3. Germline assignment: CDR1 SGHAT and CDR2 FQNNGV. This CDR3 contains 17 residues. CDR3 sequence reads: CASSFDGRGLGTDTQYF.

The chain couples TRBV20-1 to TRBJ2-1; TCRdb's D call of TRBD2 is untestable without DNA. Germline V lookup: CDR1 DFQATT, CDR2 SNEGSKA (reference sequence). The CDR3 is 12 amino acids. CDR3: CSASGRAKVQFF.

The chain couples TRBV18 to TRBJ2-5; the TCRdb D gene call, TRBD1, has no DNA to confirm it. The germline V gene has CDR1 KGHSH and CDR2 LQKENI. There are 16 residues in the CDR3. CDR3: CASSDGTGLLKETQYF.

The chain employs TRBV20-1 and TRBJ1-5; TCRdb picks TRBD1, but there is no DNA to check that call. The CDR3 runs 14 residues. In germline, CDR1 is DFQATT, CDR2 SNEGSKA (reference sequence). This CDR3 reads CSAPDRGHGQPQHF.

The rearrangement links TRBV5-1 to TRBJ2-2; with no DNA, the TCRdb D assignment of TRBD1 cannot be verified. Germline V gene data show CDR1 as SGHRS and CDR2 as YFSETQ. The CDR3 consists of 16 residues. CDR3 sequence: CASSVGDRGPTGELFF.

CDR3: CASSTDRGTYNEQFF. The chain uses TRBV9 and TRBJ2-1; the D call of TRBD1 rests on TCRdb alone, since no DNA is present to check it. CDR3 length equals 15 residues. Looked up from germline, CDR1 is SGDLS and CDR2 is YYNGEE.

V is TRBV30 and J is TRBJ2-5. The CDR3 spans 15 residues. Germline CDR1 GTSNPN, CDR2 SVGIG (reference sequence). The CDR3 reads CAWSVLSTASETQYF.

The V call is TRBV6-5, the J call TRBJ2-5; lacking DNA, the TRBD1 call made by TCRdb goes unchecked. The CDR3 has 15 residues. Germline CDR1 MNHEY, CDR2 SVGAGI. CDR3 in amino acids: CASSYEGMRQETQYF.

V and J are TRBV4-2 and TRBJ1-1; TCRdb outputs TRBD1, but without DNA this stays unchecked. CDR3 length: 15 amino acids. Per germline, CDR1 LGHNA and CDR2 YNFKEQ. The CDR3 sequence is CASSPSRGRENEAFF.

The rearrangement uses TRBV12-3 or TRBV12-4 and TRBJ2-6; as DNA is missing, the TRBD1 call by TCRdb cannot be tested. The CDR3 covers 17 residues. The CDR3 loop reads CASSLSQGLPGANVLTF.

The chain has TRBV6-5 and TRBJ2-7. The CDR3 runs to 14 residues. Germline lookup yields CDR1 MNHEY and CDR2 SVGAGI. The CDR3 sequence: CASSTGRSAYEQYF.

This rearrangement joins TRBV4-3 to TRBJ2-2; no DNA is available, so the TRBD1 call from TCRdb remains unchecked. The CDR3 totals 13 residues. From germline, CDR1 is LGHNA and CDR2 YSLEER. CDR3 protein: CASSQTGIGELFF.

The chain employs TRBV24-1 and TRBJ2-1; the TRBD1 assignment by TCRdb is unverifiable without DNA. The CDR3 totals 16 residues. Germline values: CDR1 KGHDR, CDR2 SFDVKD. CDR3 sequence reads: CATSDLGGGSYNEQFF.

This chain connects TRBV5-1 to TRBJ2-2; TCRdb names TRBD2, which stays unverified in the absence of DNA. This CDR3 has 19 amino acids. Germline V lookup: CDR1 SGHRS, CDR2 YFSETQ. CDR3 sequence: CASSLILAGGVTNTGELFF.

This sequence joins TRBV30 and TRBJ1-2. Germline V gene lookup returns CDR1 GTSNPN and CDR2 SVGIG (reference sequence). CDR3 length equals 14 residues. The CDR3 protein is CAWSEDQKRPGYTF.

The chain combines TRBV12-3 or TRBV12-4 with TRBJ2-1; lacking DNA, the TRBD2 call made by TCRdb goes unchecked. The CDR3 is made up of 12 amino acids. CDR3 in amino acids: CASQGLEDEQFF.

The chain is built from TRBV12-3 or TRBV12-4 and TRBJ2-7. This CDR3 contains 15 residues. CDR3 residues: CASSFSPPQTYEQYF.

J is TRBJ2-1 and V is TRBV7-3; the TCRdb D gene call, TRBD1, has no DNA to confirm it. The CDR3 has 17 residues. Germline loops: CDR1 SGHTA, CDR2 FQGTGA. The CDR3 reads CASSPDRGTMGYNEQFF.